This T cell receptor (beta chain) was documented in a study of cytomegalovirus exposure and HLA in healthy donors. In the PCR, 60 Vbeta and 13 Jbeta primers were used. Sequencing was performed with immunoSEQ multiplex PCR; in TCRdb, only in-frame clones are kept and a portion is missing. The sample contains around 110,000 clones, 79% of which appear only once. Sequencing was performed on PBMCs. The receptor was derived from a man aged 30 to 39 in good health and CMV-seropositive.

The CDR3 bases are TGTGCCAGCACCTCGTGGGGCAGGGGGTTGTCGGAGACCCAGTACTTC. It codes for CASTSWGRGLSETQYF. The chain recombines TRBV5-4 with TRBJ2-5; 7 bases are shared with TRBD1. The CDR3 extends over 16 amino acids. Per germline, CDR1 SGHNT and CDR2 YYREEE (reference sequence). Trimming removed 6 bases from V and 5 bases from J; junction bases left unmatched: 16.